Presented here are 25 T cell receptor beta chains from one specimen sequenced in a study of identifying expanded T cells in peripheral blood. Produced via immunoSEQ multiplex PCR; TCRdb's table is partial and in-frame only. Among around 100,000 clones listed, approximately 89% were seen once. The sample comprised blood. All receptors come from a person aged 18 to 75 in good health.

The chain has TRBV30 and TRBJ1-2; D gene uncertain. Germline assignment: CDR1 GTSNPN and CDR2 SVGIG (reference sequence). This CDR3 comprises 13 residues. Trimming left V 0 bases short and J 4 bases short, with 9 bases between. The CDR3 DNA follows: TGTGCCTGGAGTGTAGTCGGAACCTATGGCTACACCTTC. This encodes CAWSVVGTYGYTF.

The chain employs TRBV21-1 and TRBJ2-3; the table gives TRBD1 as D, unverified against the DNA. TRBV21-1 is marked as a pseudogene. This CDR3 is built from 17 residues. CDR3 sequence (DNA): TGTGCCAGCAGTCAATACTTGGGGGCATGGTGGGGAGATACGCAGTATTTT. Protein: CASSQYLGAWWGDTQYF.

The chain carries TRBV9 and TRBJ1-2, with a tentative D call TRBD1 (5 bases). The germline V and J ends were trimmed by 7 bases and 7 bases, with 17 bases remaining between them. The CDR3 runs to 13 residues. The germline CDR1 and CDR2 sequences are SGDLS and YYNGEE. The CDR3 nucleotides read TGTGCCAGCGCCAAAAGGCAGGGTGGTGGCTACACCTTC. Amino acid sequence: CASAKRQGGGYTF. Full variable domain (missing parts from reference TRBV9 and TRBJ1-2): DSGVTQTPKHLITATGQRVTLRCSPRSGDLSVYWYQQSLDQGLQFLIQYYNGEERAKGNILERFSAQQFPDLHSELNLSSLELGDSALYFCASAKRQGGGYTFGSGTRLTVV.

The chain employs TRBV5-1 and TRBJ1-1; D is uncertain. This CDR3 is built from 14 residues. Germline lookup yields CDR1 SGHRS and CDR2 YFSETQ. Trimming stripped 6 bases from V and 0 bases from J, with 12 bases between. CDR3 protein: CASNTDGLNTEAFF. DNA for the CDR3: TGCGCCAGCAACACGGACGGCTTGAACACTGAAGCTTTCTTT.

The rearrangement joins TRBV5-1 to TRBJ1-1; D not resolved. This CDR3 is built from 13 residues. CDR1 is SGHRS and CDR2 is YFSETQ in the germline V gene. Trimming stripped 0 bases from V and 0 bases from J, with 3 bases between. In nucleotides, the CDR3 is TGCGCCAGCAGCTTGGAGGTGAACACTGAAGCTTTCTTT. This gives the protein CASSLEVNTEAFF.

Notes on this clone: Other DNA sequences within the sample encode an identical CDR3. V is TRBV5-1 and J is TRBJ1-1; 7 bases map to TRBD1. Trimming removed 0 bases from V and 1 base from J; junction bases left unmatched: 3. Germline V CDR1 and CDR2: SGHRS, YFSETQ. The CDR3 loop spans 15 amino acids. The CDR3 reads CASSLGGTENTEAFF. DNA for the CDR3: TGCGCCAGCAGCTTGGGCGGGACAGAGAACACTGAAGCTTTCTTT.

CDR3 sequence: CASNQGYQETQYF. CDR3 DNA: TGTGCCAGTAATCAGGGGTACCAAGAGACCCAGTACTTC. The rearrangement links TRBV19 to TRBJ2-5; weak D call: TRBD1 (6 bases). The CDR3 has 13 residues. CDR1 LNHDA and CDR2 SQIVND come from the germline V gene (reference sequence). The ends were cut back, 7 bases at V and 0 bases at J, with 9 bases in the middle.

CDR3 in DNA: TGTGCCAGCAGTGAAGTCATGGGTATGAAAGAGACCCAGTACTTC. It translates to CASSEVMGMKETQYF. The rearrangement uses TRBV6-1 and TRBJ2-5, with D unresolved. Trimming took 1 base from V and 3 from J, leaving 12 bases between them. This CDR3 spans 15 amino acids. The germline V gene has CDR1 MNHNS and CDR2 SASEGT.

The rearrangement links TRBV5-1 to TRBJ1-6; TRBD1 matches 10 bases. The CDR3 has 12 residues. The V gene end was trimmed by 7 bases and the J gene end by 10 bases; junction bases not matched to a gene: 2. Germline CDR1 is SGHRS and CDR2 is YFSETQ. CDR3 nucleotides: TGCGCCAGCGGACAGGGGGGATCACCCCTCCACTTT. Amino acids: CASGQGGSPLHF.

This clone was observed a few times. V usage is TRBV28 and J usage is TRBJ1-1, with a tentative D call TRBD1 (5 bases). Germline lookup yields CDR1 MDHEN and CDR2 SYDVKM. This CDR3 has 14 amino acids. V was trimmed by 4 bases and J by 0 bases, leaving 9 bases between them. The CDR3, as DNA: TGTGCCAGCAGTTCGACAGCTATGAACACTGAAGCTTTCTTT. It translates to CASSSTAMNTEAFF.

The chain couples TRBV7-9 to TRBJ1-2; D ambiguous. The V and J ends lost 1 base and 6 bases respectively, with 12 bases between them. Germline V gives CDR1 SEHNR, CDR2 FQNEAQ (reference sequence). The CDR3 covers 14 residues. This CDR3 is CASSLGGLKDGYTF. The CDR3 DNA follows: TGTGCCAGCAGCTTAGGCGGCCTCAAGGATGGCTACACCTTC.

This sequence joins TRBV28 and TRBJ1-5; D remains unclear. V shed 7 bases and J shed 7 bases, with 14 bases lying between them. The germline V gene encodes CDR1 MDHEN and CDR2 SYDVKM. The CDR3 spans 13 residues. CDR3 in amino acids: CASKPPGVQPQHF. The DNA for the CDR3 is TGTGCCAGCAAACCGCCCGGGGTCCAGCCCCAGCATTTT.

The sample holds a few counts of this clone. The gene calls are TRBV4-1 and TRBJ1-1; unclear D gene. The CDR3 is 15 amino acids. Germline CDR1 MGHRA, CDR2 YSYEKL. The germline V and J ends were trimmed by 0 bases and 7 bases, with 15 bases remaining between them. The chain's CDR3 is CASSQEGQAAGEAFF. CDR3 sequence (DNA): TGCGCCAGCAGCCAAGAAGGCCAGGCAGCGGGTGAAGCTTTCTTT.

This chain connects TRBV10-3 to TRBJ1-1; 9 positions match TRBD1. Germline CDR1 and CDR2: ENHRY and SYGVKD. V lost 10 bases, J lost 1 base, and 7 bases stayed unmatched. The CDR3 has 14 amino acids. Here the CDR3 reads CATASDRGNTEAFF. The CDR3 DNA reads as TGTGCCACCGCCTCGGACAGGGGGAACACTGAAGCTTTCTTT.

This chain links TRBV7-9 with TRBJ2-5; the D is unclear. This CDR3 is built from 11 residues. Germline V lookup: CDR1 SEHNR, CDR2 FQNEAQ (reference sequence). The V and J ends lost 2 bases and 7 bases respectively, with 5 bases between them. Here the CDR3 DNA reads TGTGCCAGCAGCTTACCGGGGACCCAGTACTTC. It encodes CASSLPGTQYF.

The rearrangement links TRBV18 to TRBJ1-5; 7 bases match TRBD1. The CDR3 is 15 residues long. Germline V gives CDR1 KGHSH, CDR2 LQKENI. J lost 5 bases, V lost 3 bases, and 7 bases had no gene match. The CDR3 region has the DNA TGTGCCAGCTCACCTAAACCGGGACAGCATCAGCCCCAGCATTTT. Translating it yields CASSPKPGQHQPQHF. The full variable domain, with the rest looked up from reference TRBV18 and TRBJ1-5, is NAGVMQNPRHLVRRRGQEARLRCSPMKGHSHVYWYRQLPEEGLKFMVYLQKENIIDESGMPKERFSAEFPKEGPSILRIQQVVRGDSAAYFCASSPKPGQHQPQHFGDGTRLSIL.

The chain couples TRBV9 to TRBJ2-3; tentative D call: TRBD2 (6 bases). CDR1 is SGDLS, CDR2 YYNGEE, per germline. The V end lost 3 bases, the J end lost 9 bases, and 23 bases lay between the germline ends. The CDR3 sequence is 16 residues long. Written as DNA, the CDR3 is TGTGCCAGCAGCGAGGTTGGGACTGGAGCCCTAGGAACGCAGTATTTT. Its protein product is CASSEVGTGALGTQYF.

This rearrangement joins TRBV9 to TRBJ1-1; D is unresolved. Germline V gene lookup returns CDR1 SGDLS and CDR2 YYNGEE. Trimming removed 0 bases from V and 7 bases from J, with 13 bases in between. This CDR3 region has 14 residues. This CDR3 reads CASSVGRRGSEAFF. CDR3 nucleotide sequence: TGTGCCAGCAGCGTAGGAAGGAGAGGCAGTGAAGCTTTCTTT. Full variable domain (missing parts from reference TRBV9 and TRBJ1-1): DSGVTQTPKHLITATGQRVTLRCSPRSGDLSVYWYQQSLDQGLQFLIQYYNGEERAKGNILERFSAQQFPDLHSELNLSSLELGDSALYFCASSVGRRGSEAFFGQGTRLTVV.

The chain recombines TRBV27 with TRBJ2-3; the D gene could be TRBD1 or TRBD2 (5 bases each). Trimming took off 6 bases at V and 5 bases at J, with 15 bases between the two ends. There are 14 residues in the CDR3. Germline CDR1 and CDR2: MNHEY and SMNVEV (reference sequence). The CDR3 bases are TGTGCCAGCAGCCCGGGACGGAGGAAAGATACGCAGTATTTT. It translates to CASSPGRRKDTQYF.

This clone was recorded a few times. The chain links TRBV2 to TRBJ1-1; D gene unclear. This CDR3 spans 16 amino acids. V was shortened by 6 bases and J by 3 bases, with 20 bases between the two germline ends. Germline values: CDR1 SNHLY, CDR2 FYNNEI. The CDR3, as DNA: TGTGCCAGCAGCCTCGCTCGGTTTCCGTTGTACACTGAAGCTTTCTTT. Translation: CASSLARFPLYTEAFF.

The rearrangement joins TRBV6-5 to TRBJ1-2; no clear D gene. CDR3 size: 15 residues. The ends were cut back, 0 bases at V and 4 bases at J, with 12 bases in the middle. Germline values: CDR1 MNHEY, CDR2 SVGAGI. CDR3 region: CASSYSIQDFYGYTF. The CDR3, as DNA: TGTGCCAGCAGTTACTCGATCCAGGACTTCTATGGCTACACCTTC.

This chain connects TRBV10-1 to TRBJ1-1; 8 bases map to TRBD1. This CDR3 is 14 amino acids long. With 7 bases clipped from V and 1 base from J, the junction kept 5 bases outside the gene matches. The germline V gene has CDR1 WNHNN and CDR2 SYGVQD (reference sequence). The CDR3 nucleotides read TGCGCCAGCACCCGACAGGGGAAGAACACTGAAGCTTTCTTT. This translates into CASTRQGKNTEAFF.

The chain has TRBV6-6 and TRBJ2-7; D is ambiguous. This CDR3 is 14 amino acids long. V was pared by 6 bases and J by 6 bases, with 18 bases between. Germline CDR1 reads MNHNY; CDR2 reads SVGAGI (reference sequence). For the CDR3, the DNA is TGTGCCAGCAGCCGTACAAGTGATAGTAGCGAGCAGTACTTC. Amino acids: CASSRTSDSSEQYF.

The rearrangement joins TRBV6-6 to TRBJ2-5; unclear D gene. Trimming stripped 8 bases from V and 2 bases from J, with 12 bases between. Germline V lookup: CDR1 MNHNY, CDR2 SVGAGI (reference sequence). The CDR3 length is 13 residues. The CDR3 is CASDSDGQETQYF. In DNA form, the CDR3 reads TGTGCCAGCGACTCAGACGGGCAAGAGACCCAGTACTTC.

There are a few counts of this clone. V usage is TRBV6-5 and J usage is TRBJ1-2; D not resolved. The CDR3 is made up of 12 amino acids. Looked up from germline, CDR1 is MNHEY and CDR2 is SVGAGI. Trimming cost V 4 bases and J 8 bases, with 11 bases left between them. The CDR3 nucleotides are TGTGCCAGCAGTTCCGGACGCGAGGGCTACACCTTC. Protein product: CASSSGREGYTF.